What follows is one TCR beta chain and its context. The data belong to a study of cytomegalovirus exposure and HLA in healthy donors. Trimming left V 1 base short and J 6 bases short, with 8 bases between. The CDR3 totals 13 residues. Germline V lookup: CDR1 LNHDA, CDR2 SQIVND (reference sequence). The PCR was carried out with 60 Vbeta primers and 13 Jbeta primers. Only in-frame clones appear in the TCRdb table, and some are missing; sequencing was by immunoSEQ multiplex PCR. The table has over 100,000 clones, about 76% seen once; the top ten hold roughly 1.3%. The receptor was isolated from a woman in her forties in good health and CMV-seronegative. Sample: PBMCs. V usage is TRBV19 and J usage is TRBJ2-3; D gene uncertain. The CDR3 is CASSIVILDTQYF. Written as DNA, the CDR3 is TGTGCCAGTAGTATAGTAATATTGGATACGCAGTATTTT.